The TCR beta chain under discussion was sequenced for a study of radiation and T cells in renal cell carcinoma. The time point denotes: blood 4 weeks post-SBRT, at nephrectomy. Treatment here: 15 Gy SBRT to primary tumor, nephrectomy 4 weeks later. Nephrectomy followed 15 Gy stereotactic body radiation by 4 weeks. Serial blood draws occurred at baseline and 2 and 4 weeks post-SBRT. Clear cell pathology was present in this patient's renal cell carcinoma. Points on this clone: The antigen remains unidentified.

This table comes from immunoSEQ multiplex PCR, and its TCRdb copy is limited to in-frame clones, with some not included. There are 90,000 to 100,000 clones in the sample; 80% to 90% occur only once, and approximately 7.2% lies in the top ten. Study-wide results and limits: Baseline intratumoral clonotype presence is unknown without pretreatment biopsies.

V shed 0 bases, J shed 2 bases, and the junction held 14 bases outside the gene matches. Germline lookup yields CDR1 MGHRA and CDR2 YSYEKL. The CDR3 length is 19 residues. The J gene is TRBJ1-2, the V gene TRBV4-1, with 8 bases that match TRBD1. Material: blood, obtained from a patient whose treatment included radiotherapy and nephrectomy. This clonotype was sampled from a man between 60 and 75 years old with renal cell carcinoma. The CDR3 reads CASSQDTSGGRGQNYGYTF. DNA for the CDR3: TGCGCCAGCAGCCAAGATACCTCAGGGGGCCGGGGACAAAACTATGGCTACACCTTC.